This paragraph covers one T cell receptor (beta chain) sequence. Within its sample, this clone is medium-sized (0.01 to 0.1%). Its specific antigen is unknown. Base qualities are not at hand, and no much larger clone is one base apart. The library came from PCR. The instrument was an Illumina HiSeq 4000. High-throughput sequencing was used to profile the TCR beta-chain CDR3 region of each patient. Per the authors' processing: A classifier to discriminate distant-metastatic papillary thyroid cancer patients was built from CDR3 differences across clinicopathological groups. To measure repertoire diversity the researchers used the Shannon index, while the Morisita-Horn index served to gauge how similar the tumor and blood repertoires were. TCRdb itself trimmed the public reads at Q25 with fastp, ran MiXCR and retained productive beta chains. TCRdb, not the original authors, processed these V and J calls. This sample has fewer than 25,000 clones in its table, and roughly a third of those were observed once. The ten largest clones capture 11% to 15% of the sample.

No treatment had been received by any patient before thyroid surgery. Using T-cell receptor beta sequencing, the study looked back at clinical samples from patients collected from 2012 to 2018. This record belongs to a study of metastatic and nonmetastatic thyroid tumors (dated by TCRdb to the early 2020s). About the investigation overall: The researchers compared repertoires between peripheral blood samples and tumor or nodule tissue samples from patients with malignant or benign thyroid disease. Study-wide conclusions, independent of this receptor: In both blood and tumor samples, TCR beta diversity was reported to be significantly higher in malignant tumors than in benign nodules.

Deletion took 5 bases off V and 5 bases off J, with a span of 13 bases between the germline ends. CDR1 MDHEN and CDR2 SYDVKM are derived from the germline V gene. The CDR3 holds 13 amino acids from the cysteine to the phenylalanine. Only CDR3 DNA is held: 39 bases, read in frame from base 1. The sample consisted of blood. This chain joins TRBV28 to TRBJ2-7; the D gene is perhaps TRBD1 or TRBD2, each of them matching over 5 bases. This receptor was identified in a female donor with papillary thyroid cancer or a benign thyroid nodule (not recorded which). Some clones in this sample may be carry-over from other donors' samples. The CDR3 sequence is CASSPPGRNEQYF. At the DNA level, the sequence is TGTGCCAGCAGTCCCCCGGGACGTAACGAGCAGTACTTC.